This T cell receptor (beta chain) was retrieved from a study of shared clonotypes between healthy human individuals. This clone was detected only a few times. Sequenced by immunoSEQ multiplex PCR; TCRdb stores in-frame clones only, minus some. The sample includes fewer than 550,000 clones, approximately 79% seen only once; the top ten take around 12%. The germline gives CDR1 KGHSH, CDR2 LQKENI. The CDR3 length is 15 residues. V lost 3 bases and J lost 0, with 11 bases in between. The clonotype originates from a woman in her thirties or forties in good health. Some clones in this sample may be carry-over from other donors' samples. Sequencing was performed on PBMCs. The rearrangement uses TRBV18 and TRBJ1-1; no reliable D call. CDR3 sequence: CASSPSDGMNTEAFF. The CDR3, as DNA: TGTGCCAGCTCACCCTCGGACGGAATGAACACTGAAGCTTTCTTT.